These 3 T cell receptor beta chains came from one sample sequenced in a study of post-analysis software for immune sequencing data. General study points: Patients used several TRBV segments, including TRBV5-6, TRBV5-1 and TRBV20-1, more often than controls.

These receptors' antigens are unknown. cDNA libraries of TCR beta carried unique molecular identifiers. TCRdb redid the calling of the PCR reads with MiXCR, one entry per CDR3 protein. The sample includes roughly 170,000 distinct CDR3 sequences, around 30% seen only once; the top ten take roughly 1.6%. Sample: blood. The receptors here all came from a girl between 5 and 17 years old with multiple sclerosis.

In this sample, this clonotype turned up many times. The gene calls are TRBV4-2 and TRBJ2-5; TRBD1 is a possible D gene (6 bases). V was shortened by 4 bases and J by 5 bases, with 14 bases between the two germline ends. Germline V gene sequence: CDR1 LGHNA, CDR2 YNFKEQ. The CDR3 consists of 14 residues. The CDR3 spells CASSRDGQGETQYF. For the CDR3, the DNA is TGTGCCAGCAGCCGCGATGGCCAGGGGGAGACCCAGTACTTC.

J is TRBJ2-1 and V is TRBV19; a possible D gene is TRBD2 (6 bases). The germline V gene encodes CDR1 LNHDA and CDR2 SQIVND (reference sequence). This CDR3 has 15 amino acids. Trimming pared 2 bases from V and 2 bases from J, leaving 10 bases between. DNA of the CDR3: TGTGCCAGTAGTATACGGGACTCTACCTACAATGAGCAGTTCTTC. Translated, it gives CASSIRDSTYNEQFF.

The CDR3 DNA follows: TGTGCCAGCAGCTTATATAGGACAGGGGACACCGGGGAGCTGTTTTTT. Protein product: CASSLYRTGDTGELFF. The J gene is TRBJ2-2, the V gene TRBV7-3; the match to TRBD1 covers 9 bases. This CDR3 region has 16 residues. Trimming at V came to 2 bases and at J to 3 bases, leaving 4 bases not matched to a gene. CDR1 is SGHTA and CDR2 is FQGTGA in the germline V gene.